The 24 T cell receptor beta chains below come from one sample, sequenced in a study of control samples from healthy donors and cancer patients. Clones were read by immunoSEQ multiplex PCR, and TCRdb kept only the in-frame ones, dropping some. The sample has approximately 160,000 clones; more than 85% are singletons. Sequencing was carried out using blood. Source of these receptors: a woman in her forties in good health.

The chain couples TRBV5-5 to TRBJ1-3; D remains unclear. The CDR3 is 18 residues long. Germline V CDR1 and CDR2: SGHKS, YYEKEE (reference sequence). V was clipped by 4 bases and J by 0 bases, with 20 bases between them. The DNA of the CDR3 is TGTGCCAGCAGCCCCGAAAATCCCGGGGTGACCTCTGGAAACACCATATATTTT. Protein product: CASSPENPGVTSGNTIYF.

This chain joins TRBV6-2 or TRBV6-3 and TRBJ1-5; 8 bases match TRBD1. Losses at the gene ends were 2 bases for V and 7 bases for J; bases not matched to a gene: 7. CDR1 and CDR2 from the germline V gene are MNHEY and SVGEGT. The CDR3 runs 15 residues. CDR3 protein: CASSYGHRGGQPQHF. The CDR3 DNA follows: TGTGCCAGCAGTTACGGCCACAGGGGGGGACAGCCCCAGCATTTT.

The chain links TRBV19 to TRBJ1-5; D may be TRBD1 (6 bases). The CDR3 covers 14 residues. Germline CDR1 and CDR2: LNHDA and SQIVND (reference sequence). V was trimmed by 6 bases and J by 4 bases, leaving 13 bases between them. The CDR3, as DNA: TGTGCCAGTAGCCGGGACACAAATAATCAGCCCCAGCATTTT. Amino acid sequence: CASSRDTNNQPQHF.

The chain is built from TRBV4-1 and TRBJ1-4, with 8 bases matching TRBD1. V trimming: 1 base; J trimming: 0 bases; junction bases outside the gene matches: 7. CDR3 size: 18 residues. Germline-derived CDR1 and CDR2 are MGHRA and YSYEKL. CDR3: CASSQAEWGQATNEKLFF. CDR3 nucleotide sequence: TGCGCCAGCAGCCAAGCCGAGTGGGGACAGGCAACTAATGAAAAACTGTTTTTT.

V gene TRBV28 combines with J gene TRBJ2-7; D is unresolved. The V gene lost 5 bases and the J gene lost 0 bases, with 5 bases spanning the gap. CDR3 size: 12 residues. Germline V gives CDR1 MDHEN, CDR2 SYDVKM. The CDR3 reads CASSPFSYEQYF. In nucleotides, the CDR3 is TGTGCCAGCAGTCCCTTCTCCTACGAGCAGTACTTC.

This chain uses TRBV2 with TRBJ1-2; D remains ambiguous. The CDR3 runs to 12 residues. Germline assignment: CDR1 SNHLY and CDR2 FYNNEI. Trimming took 7 bases from V and 8 from J, leaving 14 bases between them. This CDR3 is CASIKDREGYTF. In DNA form, the CDR3 reads TGTGCCAGCATCAAGGACCGCGAGGGCTACACCTTC.

In DNA, the CDR3 is TGTGCCAGCTCACGACAGAGGCAGGATACCTCTGGGGCCAACGTCCTGACTTTC. Its protein product is CASSRQRQDTSGANVLTF. The chain employs TRBV18 and TRBJ2-6; perhaps TRBD1 as D (5 bases). The V gene's germline CDR1 is KGHSH and CDR2 LQKENI. The ends were cut back, 4 bases at V and 0 bases at J, with 16 bases in the middle. The CDR3 is 18 amino acids. Filled out from reference TRBV18 and TRBJ2-6, the complete variable domain reads NAGVMQNPRHLVRRRGQEARLRCSPMKGHSHVYWYRQLPEEGLKFMVYLQKENIIDESGMPKERFSAEFPKEGPSILRIQQVVRGDSAAYFCASSRQRQDTSGANVLTFGAGSRLTVL.

This sequence joins TRBV5-1 and TRBJ2-4, with TRBD1 matching over 8 bases. The CDR3 has 16 amino acids. The V gene's germline CDR1 is SGHRS and CDR2 YFSETQ. V lost 4 bases to trimming and J lost 0 bases; unmatched junction nucleotides: 6. The CDR3 is CASSPGQGIAKNIQYF. CDR3 sequence (DNA): TGCGCCAGCAGCCCTGGACAGGGAATAGCCAAAAACATTCAGTACTTC.

The rearrangement joins TRBV28 to TRBJ2-7, with unresolved D. Germline values: CDR1 MDHEN, CDR2 SYDVKM. CDR3 length: 14 residues. V shed 8 bases and J shed 2 bases, with 16 bases lying between them. This chain's CDR3 is CASGRSGLTYEQYF. The CDR3 DNA reads as TGTGCCAGCGGCCGTTCCGGGTTAACCTACGAGCAGTACTTC. The whole variable domain, filled in from reference TRBV28 and TRBJ2-7, reads DVKVTQSSRYLVKRTGEKVFLECVQDMDHENMFWYRQDPGLGLRLIYFSYDVKMKEKGDIPEGYSVSREKKERFSLILESASTNQTSMYLCASGRSGLTYEQYFGPGTRLTVT.

This clone was seen just once. The chain combines TRBV6-1 with TRBJ1-1; D gene ambiguous. The CDR3 loop spans 14 amino acids. Deletions cut 0 bases from V and 5 bases from J, with 10 bases between. Germline assignment: CDR1 MNHNS and CDR2 SASEGT. The CDR3 sequence: CASSEARVWTEAFF. The CDR3 DNA follows: TGTGCCAGCAGTGAAGCGAGGGTTTGGACTGAAGCTTTCTTT.

Only one count was recorded for this clone. The gene calls are TRBV9 and TRBJ2-3; 13 nucleotides match TRBD2. CDR3 size: 17 residues. The trim removed 0 bases at V and 5 bases at J, leaving 6 bases unmatched. Per the germline V gene, CDR1 is SGDLS and CDR2 is YYNGEE. The DNA for the CDR3 is TGTGCCAGCAGCGTAGATACTAGCGGGGGGGCCAGAGATACGCAGTATTTT. Protein product: CASSVDTSGGARDTQYF.

The chain has TRBV5-1 and TRBJ2-7; D assignment may be TRBD1 or TRBD2 (5 bases each). V lost 4 bases and J 4 bases, leaving 9 bases between the germline ends. This CDR3 comprises 12 residues. Per germline, CDR1 SGHRS and CDR2 YFSETQ. The CDR3 nucleotides read TGCGCCAGCAGCGGGGACGGTTACGAGCAGTACTTC. Its translation is CASSGDGYEQYF.

V usage is TRBV11-2 and J usage is TRBJ2-5; D remains ambiguous. The ends were cut back, 1 base at V and 5 bases at J, with 8 bases in the middle. Germline values: CDR1 SGHAT, CDR2 FQNNGV. This CDR3 comprises 13 residues. CDR3 DNA sequence: TGTGCCAGCAGCTTAGGTCCACCGGAGACCCAGTACTTC. Translating gives CASSLGPPETQYF. Full variable domain (missing parts from reference TRBV11-2 and TRBJ2-5): EAGVAQSPRYKIIEKRQSVAFWCNPISGHATLYWYQQILGQGPKLLIQFQNNGVVDDSQLPKDRFSAERLKGVDSTLKIQPAKLEDSAVYLCASSLGPPETQYFGPGTRLLVL.

The rearrangement uses TRBV3-1 (or the pseudogene TRBV3-2) and TRBJ1-2; D gene ambiguous. The CDR3 has 15 residues. Germline V gene lookup returns CDR1 LGHDT and CDR2 YNNKEL (reference sequence). The V gene lost 0 bases and the J gene lost 2 bases, with 10 bases spanning the gap. The CDR3 loop is CASSQEAGPNYGYTF. The CDR3 DNA follows: TGTGCCAGCAGCCAAGAGGCCGGCCCCAACTATGGCTACACCTTC.

This clone was found a few times. The chain is built from TRBV7-9 and TRBJ2-1; D uncertain. The CDR3 sequence is 14 residues long. Germline V lookup: CDR1 SEHNR, CDR2 FQNEAQ (reference sequence). Trimming took 2 bases from V and 4 from J, leaving 9 bases between them. This CDR3 reads CASSLRAEYNEQFF. CDR3 nucleotides: TGTGCCAGCAGCTTACGGGCGGAATACAATGAGCAGTTCTTC.

The chain carries TRBV29-1 and TRBJ1-2; D perhaps matches TRBD1 (6 bases). V shed 6 bases and J shed 8 bases, with 13 bases lying between them. CDR1 and CDR2 from the germline V gene are SQVTM and ANQGSEA. The CDR3 spans 11 residues. Written as DNA, the CDR3 is TGCAGCGTGTACAGGGACCGGGGCTACACCTTC. Translation: CSVYRDRGYTF.

The count of this clone is one. The V and J genes are TRBV10-1 and TRBJ1-1, with unresolved D. Trimming left V 2 bases short and J 0 bases short, with 4 bases between. CDR1 and CDR2 (germline): WNHNN, SYGVQD (reference sequence). The CDR3 spans 13 residues. The CDR3 DNA reads TGCGCCAGCAGTGAGACAGTGAACACTGAAGCTTTCTTT. Its protein product is CASSETVNTEAFF.

This sequence joins TRBV11-2 and TRBJ2-7, with 7 bases fitting TRBD2. This CDR3 spans 14 amino acids. J was trimmed by 3 bases and V by 1 base; bases with no gene match: 3. Germline lookup yields CDR1 SGHAT and CDR2 FQNNGV. CDR3 amino acids: CASSLGGGGYEQYF. The CDR3 DNA reads as TGTGCCAGCAGCTTAGGTGGGGGGGGCTACGAGCAGTACTTC.

Only one count was recorded for this clone. This chain connects TRBV14 to TRBJ2-5, with a weak D call TRBD2 (6 bases). V shed 4 bases and J shed 3 bases, with 18 bases lying between them. Germline CDR1 SGHDN, CDR2 FVKESK. The CDR3 runs 16 residues. CDR3 sequence (DNA): TGTGCCAGCAGCCTCCAGGAGACTAGACCCGAAGAGACCCAGTACTTC. This sequence encodes CASSLQETRPEETQYF.

The chain combines TRBV2 with TRBJ2-2; 8 bases match TRBD2. The germline CDR1 and CDR2 sequences are SNHLY and FYNNEI. Unmatched junction bases numbered 0, after V lost 6 bases and J lost 0 bases. This CDR3 spans 14 amino acids. CDR3 DNA sequence: TGTGCCAGCAGGGGACTAGCGAACACCGGGGAGCTGTTTTTT. Protein sequence: CASRGLANTGELFF.

The genes are TRBV5-1 and TRBJ1-1, with D tentatively TRBD1 (5 bases). The V gene lost 3 bases and the J gene lost 4 bases, with 16 bases spanning the gap. The CDR3 is made up of 15 amino acids. Germline-derived CDR1 and CDR2 are SGHRS and YFSETQ. Here the CDR3 DNA reads TGCGCCAGCAGCTCCGCGGGGGGGTCTGGCACTGAAGCTTTCTTT. Encoded protein: CASSSAGGSGTEAFF.

This rearrangement joins TRBV5-1 to TRBJ2-3; TRBD2 is a possible D gene (6 bases). This CDR3 contains 16 residues. CDR1 is SGHRS, CDR2 YFSETQ, per germline. V gave up 1 base and J gave up 0 bases, with 12 bases separating them. Written as DNA, the CDR3 is TGCGCCAGCAGCTTGTTAGGTAGCGGAAGCACAGATACGCAGTATTTT. Its protein is CASSLLGSGSTDTQYF.

Worth noting for this clone: The same CDR3 also results from other DNA sequences found in this sample. The J gene is TRBJ2-1, the V gene TRBV4-1; tentative D call: TRBD1 (6 bases). V lost 0 bases and J 4 bases, leaving 7 bases between the germline ends. The germline CDR1 and CDR2 sequences are MGHRA and YSYEKL. The CDR3 is 14 residues long. The CDR3 DNA is TGCGCCAGCAGCCAAGAGGGGGCATACAATGAGCAGTTCTTC. Translating gives CASSQEGAYNEQFF.

This chain uses TRBV4-2 with TRBJ2-7, with TRBD1 matching 10 bases. V gave up 0 bases and J gave up 2 bases; unmatched junction bases: 7. Per the germline V gene, CDR1 is LGHNA and CDR2 is YNFKEQ. The CDR3 spans 17 residues. CDR3 bases: TGTGCCAGCAGCCAAGATTTATCGGGACAGGGGCCCTACGAGCAGTACTTC. Its translation is CASSQDLSGQGPYEQYF.